The 8 T cell receptor beta chains listed next were all sequenced from one sample in a study of shared clonotypes between healthy human individuals. The table came from immunoSEQ multiplex PCR; TCRdb's copy has only in-frame clones and leaves some out. The table has some 660,000 clones, approximately 73% seen once. The specimen was memory CD4+ T cells sorted from blood. The subset here: CD45RA-negative fraction. These TCRs come from a woman aged 25 to 39 in good health.

The genes are TRBV27 and TRBJ2-6; perhaps TRBD1 as D (6 bases). The V gene's germline CDR1 is MNHEY and CDR2 SMNVEV (reference sequence). V was clipped by 0 bases and J by 0 bases, with 15 bases between them. This CDR3 spans 19 amino acids. CDR3 sequence reads: CASSLSWTVPNSGANVLTF. The CDR3 nucleotides are TGTGCCAGCAGTTTATCCTGGACAGTCCCTAACTCTGGGGCCAACGTCCTGACTTTC.

This clone occurred a few times. The chain employs TRBV5-1 and TRBJ2-2; 10 positions agree with TRBD2. Germline V gives CDR1 SGHRS, CDR2 YFSETQ. This CDR3 is built from 17 residues. The V gene end was trimmed by 4 bases and the J gene end by 6 bases; junction bases not matched to a gene: 12. In DNA, the CDR3 is TGCGCCAGCAGCAACTCCGGGACTAGCGTCTTCGCCGGGGAGCTGTTTTTT. Amino acid sequence: CASSNSGTSVFAGELFF.

This chain links TRBV7-3 with TRBJ2-2; 10 positions match TRBD1. The CDR3 runs to 17 residues. Germline V CDR1 and CDR2: SGHTA, FQGTGA. The ends lost 5 bases at V and 3 bases at J; junction bases unmatched: 9. The CDR3 reads CASSKILGQGDTGELFF. The CDR3 region has the DNA TGTGCCAGCAGCAAAATACTTGGACAGGGGGACACCGGGGAGCTGTTTTTT. The complete variable domain, with remaining parts taken from reference TRBV7-3 and TRBJ2-2, reads GAGVSQTPSNKVTEKGKYVELRCDPISGHTALYWYRQSLGQGPEFLIYFQGTGAADDSGLPNDRFFAVRPEGSVSTLKIQRTERGDSAVYLCASSKILGQGDTGELFFGEGSRLTVL.

This clone has a handful of counts. The chain uses TRBV7-9 and TRBJ2-7; D not resolved. V lost 4 bases, J lost 3 bases, and 7 bases lay in between. Germline CDR1 reads SEHNR; CDR2 reads FQNEAQ (reference sequence). The CDR3 runs 12 residues. The CDR3 sequence: CASSSLLYEQYF. CDR3 nucleotides: TGTGCCAGCAGCTCCCTCCTCTACGAGCAGTACTTC.

The CDR3 loop reads CASSTTDLNGYTF. The DNA for the CDR3 is TGTGCCAGTAGTACGACGGACTTAAATGGCTACACCTTC. The chain joins TRBV19 to TRBJ1-2, with D uncertain. CDR1 and CDR2 (germline): LNHDA, SQIVND (reference sequence). This CDR3 has 13 residues. V lost 4 bases to trimming and J lost 6 bases, with 12 bases between them.

This sequence joins TRBV2 and TRBJ1-5; the D gene is possibly TRBD1 (6 bases). CDR3 length: 18 residues. Trimming took off 8 bases at V and 3 bases at J, with 26 bases between the two ends. Germline V gene data show CDR1 as SNHLY and CDR2 as FYNNEI. This CDR3 reads CASGPGSRGGRANQPQHF. The CDR3 coding sequence is TGTGCCAGCGGGCCGGGGTCCCGAGGGGGAAGGGCCAATCAGCCCCAGCATTTT.

The CDR3 sequence: CASRSKVGRNEQYF. The CDR3 DNA follows: TGTGCCAGCCGATCCAAGGTCGGACGGAACGAGCAGTACTTC. This chain connects TRBV25-1 to TRBJ2-7; D not certain. The CDR3 totals 14 residues. Germline CDR1 reads MGHDK; CDR2 reads SYGVNS. Deletions cut 8 bases from V and 5 bases from J, with 19 bases between.

This clone was seen a single time. The V gene is TRBV5-1, the J gene TRBJ2-1; D remains unclear. The V gene's germline CDR1 is SGHRS and CDR2 YFSETQ. The CDR3 is made up of 14 amino acids. The ends were cut back, 2 bases at V and 5 bases at J, with 11 bases in the middle. Here the CDR3 DNA reads TGCGCCAGCAGCTTTGAGCAGATAAACAATGAGCAGTTCTTC. It yields the protein CASSFEQINNEQFF.